These T cell receptor beta chains were read from a single sample in a study of cytomegalovirus exposure and HLA in healthy donors. Only in-frame clones appear in the TCRdb table, and some are missing; sequencing was by immunoSEQ multiplex PCR. The sample consists of roughly 130,000 clones, over 50% of them appearing once. Sequenced material: PBMCs. The receptors here all came from a woman aged 40 to 50 in good health and CMV-seropositive. The CDR3 runs from the conserved cysteine through the conserved F or W. D genes are given only for firm matches. The listing skips clone size in some rows; elsewhere it reads once, few, many or a size class.

d_gene	v_gene	j_gene	abundance	CDR3nt	CDR3aa
NA	TRBV30	TRBJ1-2	NA	TGTGCCTGGACCCAACTCCCATATGGCTACACCTTC	CAWTQLPYGYTF
NA	TRBV5-1	TRBJ2-7	NA	TGCGCCAGCAGCTTGAGCGGCACCTACGAGCAGTACTTC	CASSLSGTYEQYF
TRBD1	TRBV29-1	TRBJ2-4	NA	TGCAGCGTTAGACAGGGTCTTTCATCCAAAAACATTCAGTACTTC	CSVRQGLSSKNIQYF
TRBD1	TRBV28	TRBJ2-7	NA	TGTGCCAGCAGTTATCCGGGACAGGGATCCCACGAGCAGTACTTC	CASSYPGQGSHEQYF
TRBD2	TRBV7-3	TRBJ2-3	NA	TGTGCCAGCAGCTCCGGGACTAGCGGGTCCCCCACAGATACGCAGTATTTT	CASSSGTSGSPTDTQYF
NA	TRBV9	TRBJ2-1	NA	TGTGCCAGCAGCGTGGGGAGCTACAATGAGCAGTTCTTC	CASSVGSYNEQFF
TRBD2	TRBV10-1	TRBJ2-7	NA	TGCGCCAGCAGTGAACGCGGGGGATCCTACGAGCAGTACTTC	CASSERGGSYEQYF
NA	TRBV16	TRBJ2-7	NA	TGTGCCAGCAGCCAAAAGGGGTTACCGTACGAGCAGTACTTC	CASSQKGLPYEQYF
NA	TRBV2	TRBJ2-5	NA	TGTGCCAGCATATCACGGCTCAAGGGAGGCGGAGAGACCCAGTACTTC	CASISRLKGGGETQYF
TRBD2	TRBV29-1	TRBJ2-3	NA	TGCAGCGTTGAATTTTTAGCGGGAGTACCAGATACGCAGTATTTT	CSVEFLAGVPDTQYF
TRBD1	TRBV7-6	TRBJ1-1	few	TGTGCCAGCAGCCCCGGGGACAGCCTTCTTGCTGAAGCTTTCTTT	CASSPGDSLLAEAFF
NA	TRBV30	TRBJ1-6	NA	TGTGCCTGGAGTCGGAGGAATTCACCCCTCCACTTT	CAWSRRNSPLHF
TRBD1	TRBV5-1	TRBJ2-5	NA	TGCGCCAGCAGCCCCGGGACAGGGGGAGTAGAGACCCAGTACTTC	CASSPGTGGVETQYF
TRBD1	TRBV18	TRBJ1-4	NA	TGTGCCAGCTCCCCTCTCGGGGGACAGGGGTATGAAAAACTGTTTTTT	CASSPLGGQGYEKLFF
TRBD1	TRBV2	TRBJ1-5	once	TGTGCCAGCACCGGAAGGGGGGGACAGGCGTTCCTTTTGGATCAGCCCCAGCATTTT	CASTGRGGQAFLLDQPQHF
NA	TRBV7-2	TRBJ1-5	NA	TGTGCCAGCAGCTTATCCGGGAATAGCAATCAGCCCCAGCATTTT	CASSLSGNSNQPQHF
TRBD1	TRBV18	TRBJ1-1	NA	TGTGCCAGCTCACCGCGACAGGGAGACGAAGCTTTCTTT	CASSPRQGDEAFF
TRBD2	TRBV6-5	TRBJ2-3	NA	TGTGCCAGCAGTTACTCTCCTAGCGGGAGTCGCGATACGCAGTATTTT	CASSYSPSGSRDTQYF